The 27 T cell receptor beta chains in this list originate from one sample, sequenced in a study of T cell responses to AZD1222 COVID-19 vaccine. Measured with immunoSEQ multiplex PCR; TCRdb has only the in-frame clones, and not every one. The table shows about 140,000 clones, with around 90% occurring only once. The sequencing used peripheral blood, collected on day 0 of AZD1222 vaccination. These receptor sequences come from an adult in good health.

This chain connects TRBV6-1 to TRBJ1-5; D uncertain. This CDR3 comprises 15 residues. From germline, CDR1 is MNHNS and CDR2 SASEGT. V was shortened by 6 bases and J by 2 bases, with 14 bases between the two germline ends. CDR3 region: CASSHRGSGNQPQHF. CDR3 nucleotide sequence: TGTGCCAGCAGCCATCGGGGATCGGGCAATCAGCCCCAGCATTTT.

CDR3 sequence (DNA): TGTGCCAGCACCCCGCCGGGACTTCACAATGAGCAGTTCTTC. Amino acid sequence: CASTPPGLHNEQFF. V and J are TRBV6-6 and TRBJ2-1, with a possible D match to TRBD2 (6 bases). Trimming took 7 bases from V and 5 from J, leaving 15 bases between them. Germline CDR1 is MNHNY and CDR2 is SVGAGI (reference sequence). The CDR3 is 14 amino acids.

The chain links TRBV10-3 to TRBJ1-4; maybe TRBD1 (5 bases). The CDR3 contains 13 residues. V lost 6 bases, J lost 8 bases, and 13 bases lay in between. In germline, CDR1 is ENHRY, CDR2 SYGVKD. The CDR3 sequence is CAISNSGGEKLFF. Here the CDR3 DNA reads TGTGCCATCAGCAACAGCGGGGGGGAAAAACTGTTTTTT.

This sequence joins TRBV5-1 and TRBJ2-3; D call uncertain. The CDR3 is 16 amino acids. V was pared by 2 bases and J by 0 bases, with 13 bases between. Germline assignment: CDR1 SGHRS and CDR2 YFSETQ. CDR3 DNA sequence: TGCGCCAGCAGCTTCACGGCGTTAGGGAGCACAGATACGCAGTATTTT. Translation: CASSFTALGSTDTQYF. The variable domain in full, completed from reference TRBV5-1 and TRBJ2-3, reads KAGVTQTPRYLIKTRGQQVTLSCSPISGHRSVSWYQQTPGQGLQFLFEYFSETQRNKGNFPGRFSGRQFSNSRSEMNVSTLELGDSALYLCASSFTALGSTDTQYFGPGTRLTVL.

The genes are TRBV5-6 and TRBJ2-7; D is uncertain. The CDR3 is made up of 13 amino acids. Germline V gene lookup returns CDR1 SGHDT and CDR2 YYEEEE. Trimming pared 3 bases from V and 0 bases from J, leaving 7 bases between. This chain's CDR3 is CASSYADSYEQYF. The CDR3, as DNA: TGTGCCAGCAGCTACGCCGACTCCTACGAGCAGTACTTC.

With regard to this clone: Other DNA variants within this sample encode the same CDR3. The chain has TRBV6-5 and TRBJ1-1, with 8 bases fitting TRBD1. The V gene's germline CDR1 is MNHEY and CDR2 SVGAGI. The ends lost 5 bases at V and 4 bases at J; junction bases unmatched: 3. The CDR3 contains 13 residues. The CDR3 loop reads CASSLDRGTEAFF. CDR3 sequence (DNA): TGTGCCAGCAGTCTCGACAGGGGCACTGAAGCTTTCTTT.

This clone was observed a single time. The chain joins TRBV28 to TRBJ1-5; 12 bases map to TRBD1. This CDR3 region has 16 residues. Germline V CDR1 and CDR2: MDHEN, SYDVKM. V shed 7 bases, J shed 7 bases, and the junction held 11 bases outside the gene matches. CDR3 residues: CASNRTPGTGGQPQHF. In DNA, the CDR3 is TGTGCCAGCAATAGAACCCCCGGGACAGGGGGCCAGCCCCAGCATTTT.

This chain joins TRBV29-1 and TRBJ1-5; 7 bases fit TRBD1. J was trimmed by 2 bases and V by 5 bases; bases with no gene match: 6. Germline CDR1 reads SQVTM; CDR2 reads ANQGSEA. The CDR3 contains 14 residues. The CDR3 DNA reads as TGCAGCGTTACAGGGGTAGGAGGCAATCAGCCCCAGCATTTT. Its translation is CSVTGVGGNQPQHF.

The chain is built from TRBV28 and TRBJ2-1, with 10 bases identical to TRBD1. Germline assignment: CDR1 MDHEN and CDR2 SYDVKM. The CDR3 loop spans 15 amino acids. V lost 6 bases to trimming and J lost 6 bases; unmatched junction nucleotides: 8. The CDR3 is CASRTTGGGSNEQFF. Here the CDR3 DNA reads TGTGCCAGCAGGACGACAGGGGGCGGAAGCAATGAGCAGTTCTTC.

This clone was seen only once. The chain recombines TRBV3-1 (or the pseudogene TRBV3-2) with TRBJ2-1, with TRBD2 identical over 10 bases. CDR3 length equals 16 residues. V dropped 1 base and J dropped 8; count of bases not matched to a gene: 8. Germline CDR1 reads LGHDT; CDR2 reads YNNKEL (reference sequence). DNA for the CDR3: TGTGCCAGCAGCCAAGGATCCAGCGGGAGGGCGGATGAGCAGTTCTTC. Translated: CASSQGSSGRADEQFF.

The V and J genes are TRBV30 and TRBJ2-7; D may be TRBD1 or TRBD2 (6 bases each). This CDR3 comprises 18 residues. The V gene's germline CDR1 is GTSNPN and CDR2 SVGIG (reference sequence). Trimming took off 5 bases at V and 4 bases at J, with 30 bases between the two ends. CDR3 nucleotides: TGTGCCTGGGACGACCTAAAAGGGGGGAGGCCAGGGCTGTACGAGCAGTACTTC. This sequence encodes CAWDDLKGGRPGLYEQYF.

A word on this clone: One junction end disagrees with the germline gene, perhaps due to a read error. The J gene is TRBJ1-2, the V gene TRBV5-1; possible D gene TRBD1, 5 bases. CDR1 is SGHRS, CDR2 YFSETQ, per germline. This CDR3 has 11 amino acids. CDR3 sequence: CASSRWGDYSF. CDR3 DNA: TGCGCCAGCAGTCGCTGGGGGGATTATTCCTTC.

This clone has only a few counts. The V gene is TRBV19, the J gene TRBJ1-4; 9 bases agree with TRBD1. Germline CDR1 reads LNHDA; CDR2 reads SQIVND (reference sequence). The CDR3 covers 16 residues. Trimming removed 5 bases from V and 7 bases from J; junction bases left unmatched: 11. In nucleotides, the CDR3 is TGTGCCAGTAGTCTTCCACCGGGACAGGGAACTGAAAAACTGTTTTTT. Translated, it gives CASSLPPGQGTEKLFF.

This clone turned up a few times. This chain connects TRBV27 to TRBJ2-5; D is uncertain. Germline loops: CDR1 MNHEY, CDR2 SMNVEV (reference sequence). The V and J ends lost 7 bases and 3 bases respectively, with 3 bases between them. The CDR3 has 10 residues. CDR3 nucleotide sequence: TGTGCCAGCAACAAAGAGACCCAGTACTTC. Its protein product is CASNKETQYF.

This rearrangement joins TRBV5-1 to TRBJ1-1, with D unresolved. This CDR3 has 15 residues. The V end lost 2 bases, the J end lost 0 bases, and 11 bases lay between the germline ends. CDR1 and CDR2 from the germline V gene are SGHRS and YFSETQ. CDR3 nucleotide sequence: TGCGCCAGCAGCTTTGGTACTGGCATGAACACTGAAGCTTTCTTT. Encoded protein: CASSFGTGMNTEAFF.

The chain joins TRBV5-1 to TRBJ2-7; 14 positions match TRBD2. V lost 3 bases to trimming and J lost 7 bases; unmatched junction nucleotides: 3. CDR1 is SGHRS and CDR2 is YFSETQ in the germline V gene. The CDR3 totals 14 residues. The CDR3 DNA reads TGCGCCAGCAGCTCGGGACTAGCGGGAGAAGAGCAGTACTTC. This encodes CASSSGLAGEEQYF. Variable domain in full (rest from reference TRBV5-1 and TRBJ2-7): KAGVTQTPRYLIKTRGQQVTLSCSPISGHRSVSWYQQTPGQGLQFLFEYFSETQRNKGNFPGRFSGRQFSNSRSEMNVSTLELGDSALYLCASSSGLAGEEQYFGPGTRLTVT.

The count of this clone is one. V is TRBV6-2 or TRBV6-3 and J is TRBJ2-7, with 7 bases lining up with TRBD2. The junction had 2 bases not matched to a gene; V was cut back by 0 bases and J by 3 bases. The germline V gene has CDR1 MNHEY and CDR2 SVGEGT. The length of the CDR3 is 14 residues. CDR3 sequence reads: CASSYSSGGYEQYF. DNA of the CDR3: TGTGCCAGCAGTTACTCGTCGGGAGGCTACGAGCAGTACTTC.

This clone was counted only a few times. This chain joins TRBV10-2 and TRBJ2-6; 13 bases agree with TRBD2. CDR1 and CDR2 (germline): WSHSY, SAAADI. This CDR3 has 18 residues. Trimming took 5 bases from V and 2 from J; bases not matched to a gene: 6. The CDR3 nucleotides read TGCGCCAGCAGTCGGACTAGCGGGAGTAGCGCTGGGGCCAACGTCCTGACTTTC. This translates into CASSRTSGSSAGANVLTF.

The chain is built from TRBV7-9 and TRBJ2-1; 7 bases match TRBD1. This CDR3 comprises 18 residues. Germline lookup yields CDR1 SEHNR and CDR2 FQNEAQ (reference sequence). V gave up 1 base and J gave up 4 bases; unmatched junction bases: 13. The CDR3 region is CASSLGATGTAPYNEQFF. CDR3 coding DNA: TGTGCCAGCAGCTTAGGGGCTACCGGGACAGCACCATACAATGAGCAGTTCTTC.

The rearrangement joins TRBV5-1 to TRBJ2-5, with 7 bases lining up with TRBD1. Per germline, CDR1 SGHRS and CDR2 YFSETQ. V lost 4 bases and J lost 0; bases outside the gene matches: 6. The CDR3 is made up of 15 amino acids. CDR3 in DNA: TGCGCCAGCAGCCGGAATACAGGGGACCAAGAGACCCAGTACTTC. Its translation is CASSRNTGDQETQYF.

The CDR3 loop is CASGPTGASYNEQFF. The CDR3 bases are TGTGCCAGCGGACCCACAGGGGCCTCCTACAATGAGCAGTTCTTC. V usage is TRBV7-2 and J usage is TRBJ2-1; 7 bases agree with TRBD1. Trimming took 8 bases from V and 0 from J; bases not matched to a gene: 7. Germline lookup yields CDR1 SGHTA and CDR2 FQGNSA. The CDR3 consists of 15 residues.

As DNA, the CDR3 is TGTGCCAGCAGCCCAAGAACAGGGGCGAACACTGAAGCTTTCTTT. Protein sequence: CASSPRTGANTEAFF. The chain couples TRBV3-1 (or the pseudogene TRBV3-2) to TRBJ1-1, with TRBD1 identical over 7 bases. Unmatched junction bases numbered 6, after V lost 4 bases and J lost 1 base. Germline assignment: CDR1 LGHDT and CDR2 YNNKEL (reference sequence). The CDR3 is 15 amino acids.

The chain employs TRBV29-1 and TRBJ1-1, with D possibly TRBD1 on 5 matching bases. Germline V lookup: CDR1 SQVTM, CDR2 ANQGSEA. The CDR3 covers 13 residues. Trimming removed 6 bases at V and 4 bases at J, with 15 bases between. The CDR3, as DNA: TGCAGCGTGGGGACGGCGGAGGGCACTGAAGCTTTCTTT. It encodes CSVGTAEGTEAFF.

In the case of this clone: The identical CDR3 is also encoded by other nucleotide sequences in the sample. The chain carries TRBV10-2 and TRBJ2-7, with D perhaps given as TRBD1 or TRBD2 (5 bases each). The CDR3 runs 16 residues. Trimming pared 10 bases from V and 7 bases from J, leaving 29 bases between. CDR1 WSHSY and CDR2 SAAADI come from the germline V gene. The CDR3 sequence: CANDQRGCPRTGEQYF. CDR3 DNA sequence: TGCGCCAACGATCAGAGGGGATGTCCTAGGACGGGAGAGCAGTACTTC.

The CDR3 DNA follows: TGTGCCAGCAGCGTAGAAGCGGGAGGGATTAATGAGCAGTTCTTC. Translation: CASSVEAGGINEQFF. The genes are TRBV9 and TRBJ2-1, with 10 positions matching TRBD2. Trimming cost V 0 bases and J 7 bases; bases outside gene matches: 4. The CDR3 is made up of 15 amino acids. Germline values: CDR1 SGDLS, CDR2 YYNGEE.

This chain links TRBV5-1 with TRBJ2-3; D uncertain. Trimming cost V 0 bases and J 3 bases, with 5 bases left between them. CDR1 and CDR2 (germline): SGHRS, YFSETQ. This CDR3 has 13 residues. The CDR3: CASSLGPTDTQYF. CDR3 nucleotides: TGCGCCAGCAGCTTGGGACCGACAGATACGCAGTATTTT.

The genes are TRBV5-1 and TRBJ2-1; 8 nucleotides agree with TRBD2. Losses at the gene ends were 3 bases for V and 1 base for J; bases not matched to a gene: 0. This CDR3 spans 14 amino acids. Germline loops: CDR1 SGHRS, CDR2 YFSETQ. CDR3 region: CASSSSGSYNEQFF. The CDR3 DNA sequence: TGCGCCAGCAGCTCTAGCGGGTCCTACAATGAGCAGTTCTTC.